This entry is about one TCR beta chain. The sample is drawn from a study of shared T cell receptors in the human thymus. Profiled with immunoSEQ multiplex PCR; TCRdb holds only in-frame clones, not every one. Among roughly 660,000 clones listed, roughly 90% were seen once. The sample was also linked to a second study, of human thymus T cells. From that paper: All donors were healthy Finnish infants who were undergoing corrective surgery to treat congenital heart defects. During corrective heart surgery, resections were taken, and the thymus tissue came from them. Biased V and J segment usage appeared in thymus and peripheral blood. Thymic repertoires overlap heavily among unrelated individuals, related research has reported.

The receptor comes from a boy in the first two years of life with a congenital heart defect. Material: thymocytes.

The CDR3 coding sequence is TGTGCCAGCAGTTTATCCCGAGAAAAGCCCCAGCATTTT. Translating gives CASSLSREKPQHF. The rearrangement uses TRBV27 and TRBJ1-5; no definite D call. The length of the CDR3 is 13 residues. V lost 0 bases and J 8 bases, leaving 8 bases between the germline ends. CDR1 MNHEY and CDR2 SMNVEV come from the germline V gene (reference sequence).